Following are 8 T cell receptor beta chains from one sample sequenced in a study of cytomegalovirus exposure and HLA in healthy donors. Researchers ran the PCR with 60 Vbeta and 13 Jbeta primers. Profiled with immunoSEQ multiplex PCR; TCRdb holds only in-frame clones, not every one. The data show fewer than 200,000 clones, about 85% seen once. The sequenced sample was PBMCs. The receptor source for this set is a man in his thirties or forties in good health and CMV-seropositive.

The chain couples TRBV5-1 to TRBJ2-1; TRBD1 agrees at 7 bases. The CDR3 loop spans 14 amino acids. Germline V gives CDR1 SGHRS, CDR2 YFSETQ. Losses at the gene ends were 0 bases for V and 6 bases for J; bases not matched to a gene: 3. The CDR3: CASSLAPGGNEQFF. CDR3 DNA: TGCGCCAGCAGCTTGGCTCCAGGGGGCAATGAGCAGTTCTTC.

This rearrangement joins TRBV4-1 to TRBJ2-5; 8 bases are shared with TRBD1. The J call may be wrong; the DNA end is better matched by TRBJ2-7. Germline CDR1 and CDR2: MGHRA and YSYEKL. There are 16 residues in the CDR3. The CDR3: CASSQESRTGLYEQYF. CDR3 DNA sequence: TGCGCCAGCAGCCAAGAGTCACGGACAGGGCTCTACGAGCAGTACTTC.

The J gene is TRBJ2-3, the V gene TRBV7-9; 7 nucleotides align to TRBD2. CDR1 is SEHNR and CDR2 is FQNEAQ in the germline V gene (reference sequence). V lost 4 bases, J lost 0 bases, and 1 base stayed unmatched. CDR3 length equals 14 residues. The CDR3 loop reads CASSSGLSTDTQYF. The CDR3 DNA reads as TGTGCCAGCAGCTCGGGACTAAGCACAGATACGCAGTATTTT.

The CDR3 reads CASKDSGTGGKETQYF. CDR3 in DNA: TGTGCCAGTAAGGACTCCGGGACAGGGGGAAAAGAGACCCAGTACTTC. V usage is TRBV19 and J usage is TRBJ2-5, with 11 bases matching TRBD1. The J segment lost 3 bases and the V segment lost 7 bases, leaving 10 bases of the junction unmatched. Germline values: CDR1 LNHDA, CDR2 SQIVND (reference sequence). CDR3 size: 16 residues. The full variable domain, completed using reference TRBV19 and TRBJ2-5, is DGGITQSPKYLFRKEGQNVTLSCEQNLNHDAMYWYRQDPGQGLRLIYYSQIVNDFQKGDIAEGYSVSREKKESFPLTVTSAQKNPTAFYLCASKDSGTGGKETQYFGPGTRLLVL.

The table lists this clone with a count of one. The chain links TRBV11-3 to TRBJ2-2; TRBD2 might be the D (6 bases). Germline V gene data show CDR1 as SGHNT and CDR2 as YENEEA. V was pared by 4 bases and J by 6 bases, with 21 bases between. This CDR3 is 17 amino acids long. In DNA form, the CDR3 reads TGTGCCAGCAGCTCCCCCCTGGTGGCTTCGGGGGCCGGGGAGCTGTTTTTT. This sequence encodes CASSSPLVASGAGELFF.

The V and J genes are TRBV5-4 and TRBJ2-7, with TRBD1 identical over 12 bases. In germline, CDR1 is SGHNT, CDR2 YYREEE (reference sequence). The CDR3 is 15 amino acids. V shed 4 bases and J 5 bases; nucleotides not matched to a gene: 7. The chain's CDR3 is CASSGGQGASDEQYF. In nucleotides, the CDR3 is TGTGCCAGCAGCGGGGGACAGGGGGCCTCGGACGAGCAGTACTTC.

This clone occurred a few times. The V gene is TRBV7-8, the J gene TRBJ2-1, with TRBD1 matching 7 bases. V shed 1 base and J 0 bases; nucleotides not matched to a gene: 6. Germline assignment: CDR1 SGHVS and CDR2 FQNEAQ. The CDR3 has 17 residues. In DNA, the CDR3 is TGTGCCAGCAGCTTAGAAGGGCAGGGGGACTCCTACAATGAGCAGTTCTTC. It is translated as CASSLEGQGDSYNEQFF.

The V and J genes are TRBV21-1 and TRBJ2-7; the table assigns TRBD2, which was not confirmed against the DNA. TRBV21-1 is reported as a pseudogene. The CDR3 is 13 amino acids. The CDR3 bases are TGTGCCAGCAGCCCCCACAGGGACTACGAGCAGTACGTC. Amino acids: CASSPHRDYEQYV.